Presented here are 24 T cell receptor beta chains from one specimen sequenced in a study of blood T cell repertoires in COVID-19. Some clones are missing from TCRdb's copy, which holds only in-frame ones; the method was immunoSEQ multiplex PCR. The sample records around 140,000 clones, around 79% being singletons. The sample comprised PBMCs or T cells enriched from blood (not recorded which). Every receptor here comes from a woman aged 45 to 65 who had recovered from COVID-19.

V gene TRBV29-1 combines with J gene TRBJ2-1; 10 bases line up with TRBD1. Germline values: CDR1 SQVTM, CDR2 ANQGSEA. This CDR3 contains 15 residues. V gave up 6 bases and J gave up 6 bases; unmatched junction bases: 11. CDR3 coding DNA: TGCAGCGTCAGCTGGGACAGGGGAGTTATCAATGAGCAGTTCTTC. Encoded protein: CSVSWDRGVINEQFF.

J is TRBJ2-3 and V is TRBV2; D is undetermined. V was cut by 1 base and J by 2 bases, with 7 bases left in between. The CDR3 contains 14 residues. Per germline, CDR1 SNHLY and CDR2 FYNNEI. The CDR3 region is CASSEDQVTDTQYF. The CDR3, as DNA: TGTGCCAGCAGTGAAGATCAGGTCACAGATACGCAGTATTTT. The full variable domain, with the rest looked up from reference TRBV2 and TRBJ2-3, is EPEVTQTPSHQVTQMGQEVILRCVPISNHLYFYWYRQILGQKVEFLVSFYNNEISEKSEIFDDQFSVERPDGSNFTLKIRSTKLEDSAMYFCASSEDQVTDTQYFGPGTRLTVL.

The V and J genes are TRBV7-9 and TRBJ2-5, with D possibly being TRBD2 (7 bases). The germline V and J ends were trimmed by 2 bases and 5 bases, with 15 bases remaining between them. Germline V gives CDR1 SEHNR, CDR2 FQNEAQ (reference sequence). This CDR3 region has 15 residues. CDR3 in amino acids: CASSLRGAGGETQYF. The DNA of the CDR3 is TGTGCCAGCAGCTTACGGGGGGCAGGTGGGGAGACCCAGTACTTC.

The table lists this clone with a count of one. The CDR3 DNA reads TGTGCCTGGAGTCGTAGCGGGGGGGGTGAGCAGTTCTTC. Residues: CAWSRSGGGEQFF. The chain combines TRBV30 with TRBJ2-1, with 11 bases identical to TRBD2. CDR3 length: 13 amino acids. Trimming at V came to 2 bases and at J to 9 bases, leaving 3 bases not matched to a gene. Germline CDR1 is GTSNPN and CDR2 is SVGIG (reference sequence).

This sequence joins TRBV25-1 and TRBJ1-5; TRBD1 matches 10 bases. Germline CDR1 and CDR2: MGHDK and SYGVNS. The CDR3 sequence is 16 residues long. After removal of 11 bases from V and 0 bases from J, the junction contained 10 bases not matched to a gene. The CDR3 spells CASQGDRGYSNQPQHF. The DNA for the CDR3 is TGTGCCTCCCAAGGGGACAGGGGTTATAGCAATCAGCCCCAGCATTTT.

The chain links TRBV11-2 to TRBJ2-5, with TRBD2 matching over 14 bases. The V gene end was trimmed by 5 bases and the J gene end by 9 bases; junction bases not matched to a gene: 14. CDR1 is SGHAT, CDR2 FQNNGV, per germline. This CDR3 is built from 17 residues. DNA for the CDR3: TGTGCCAGCAGCCCCCTCAGACTAGCGGGGGGGACTTCGTCCCAGTACTTC. It codes for CASSPLRLAGGTSSQYF.

The CDR3 protein is CASSRNTWGQGDYGYTF. In DNA, the CDR3 is TGTGCCAGCAGCCGAAACACCTGGGGACAGGGGGACTATGGCTACACCTTC. J is TRBJ1-2 and V is TRBV3-1 (or the pseudogene TRBV3-2), with 11 nucleotides matching TRBD1. The CDR3 totals 17 residues. Germline V gene lookup returns CDR1 LGHDT and CDR2 YNNKEL (reference sequence). V dropped 4 bases and J dropped 3; count of bases not matched to a gene: 10.

V is TRBV2 and J is TRBJ2-3; D gene ambiguous. The CDR3 covers 13 residues. Germline CDR1 SNHLY, CDR2 FYNNEI. Trimming took off 2 bases at V and 5 bases at J, with 8 bases between the two ends. The CDR3 sequence: CASSELVRDTQYF. The CDR3 DNA follows: TGTGCCAGCAGTGAACTGGTGAGAGATACGCAGTATTTT.

The rearrangement uses TRBV29-1 and TRBJ1-2, with 9 nucleotides matching TRBD1. Germline V gene data show CDR1 as SQVTM and CDR2 as ANQGSEA. J was trimmed by 6 bases and V by 7 bases; bases with no gene match: 9. The CDR3 sequence is 13 residues long. The CDR3 here is CSAVQGARHGYTF. CDR3 DNA sequence: TGCAGCGCTGTACAGGGGGCCAGGCATGGCTACACCTTC.

The rearrangement uses TRBV14 and TRBJ1-6; D unresolved. The CDR3 contains 13 residues. Germline values: CDR1 SGHDN, CDR2 FVKESK. The V end was cut by 5 bases, the J end by 8 bases, with 10 bases between. The CDR3 here is CASSIQNHSPLHF. As DNA, the CDR3 is TGTGCCAGCAGCATACAGAACCATTCACCCCTCCACTTT.

This clone was recorded many times. The identical CDR3 is also encoded by other nucleotide sequences in the sample. The gene calls are TRBV6-5 and TRBJ1-5; 9 bases fit TRBD1. Germline trimming cut 5 bases from V and 3 bases from J; bases unmatched to any gene: 5. Germline CDR1 reads MNHEY; CDR2 reads SVGAGI. The CDR3 runs to 15 residues. CDR3 amino acids: CASSTGTGFNQPQHF. The DNA for the CDR3 is TGTGCCAGCAGTACCGGGACAGGGTTCAATCAGCCCCAGCATTTT.

This sequence joins TRBV5-6 and TRBJ1-6; 9 bases line up with TRBD1. The CDR3 extends over 14 amino acids. The germline V gene encodes CDR1 SGHDT and CDR2 YYEEEE. With 3 bases clipped from V and 10 bases from J, the junction kept 5 bases outside the gene matches. CDR3 region: CASSSGQGLSPLHF. The DNA of the CDR3 is TGTGCCAGCAGCTCGGGACAGGGCCTCTCACCCCTCCACTTT. The full variable domain, completed using reference TRBV5-6 and TRBJ1-6, is DAGVTQSPTHLIKTRGQQVTLRCSPKSGHDTVSWYQQALGQGPQFIFQYYEEEERQRGNFPDRFSGHQFPNYSSELNVNALLLGDSALYLCASSSGQGLSPLHFGNGTRLTVT.

The table lists this clone with a few counts. The chain uses TRBV20-1 and TRBJ1-4, with 9 bases identical to TRBD1. Trimming took 3 bases from V and 8 from J; bases not matched to a gene: 7. Germline-derived CDR1 and CDR2 are DFQATT and SNEGSKA (reference sequence). The length of the CDR3 is 14 residues. This chain's CDR3 is CSASKGTGREKLFF. DNA for the CDR3: TGCAGTGCTAGTAAGGGGACAGGGCGGGAAAAACTGTTTTTT.

The chain has TRBV9 and TRBJ1-1, with 11 bases aligning to TRBD1. V shed 4 bases and J 1 base; nucleotides not matched to a gene: 6. CDR1 and CDR2 (germline): SGDLS, YYNGEE. The length of the CDR3 is 16 residues. CDR3 nucleotides: TGTGCCAGCAGCCCAACGGGGACAGGGGGGAACACTGAAGCTTTCTTT. Translation gives CASSPTGTGGNTEAFF.

J is TRBJ1-5 and V is TRBV2; D is possibly TRBD1 (5 bases). Germline CDR1 reads SNHLY; CDR2 reads FYNNEI. Trimming removed 3 bases from V and 7 bases from J, with 10 bases in between. This CDR3 contains 13 residues. CDR3 nucleotides: TGTGCCAGCAGTGATCATCCAGGGCAGCCCCAGCATTTT. Protein sequence: CASSDHPGQPQHF.

V gene TRBV10-3 combines with J gene TRBJ2-7, with TRBD1 as a possible D gene (8 bases). The V gene's germline CDR1 is ENHRY and CDR2 SYGVKD. The CDR3 consists of 13 residues. Trimming removed 10 bases at V and 7 bases at J, with 20 bases between. CDR3 region: CATHRGGLGEQYF. The CDR3 nucleotides are TGTGCCACACACAGGGGGGGCTTGGGAGAGCAGTACTTC.

This rearrangement joins TRBV7-8 to TRBJ1-1, with D perhaps TRBD1 (5 bases). Germline CDR1 and CDR2: SGHVS and FQNEAQ. This CDR3 is 15 amino acids long. Trimming removed 3 bases from V and 0 bases from J, with 11 bases in between. The chain's CDR3 is CASSFLTDMNTEAFF. CDR3 nucleotides: TGTGCCAGCAGCTTCCTGACAGACATGAACACTGAAGCTTTCTTT.

The V gene is TRBV29-1, the J gene TRBJ2-7; D unclear. In germline, CDR1 is SQVTM, CDR2 ANQGSEA. This CDR3 has 12 amino acids. V was trimmed by 5 bases and J by 0 bases, leaving 8 bases between them. Here the CDR3 reads CSVSYSSYEQYF. The CDR3 DNA follows: TGCAGCGTTTCTTACTCCTCCTACGAGCAGTACTTC.

The rearrangement links TRBV24-1 to TRBJ2-3; 11 bases are shared with TRBD2. The CDR3 sequence is 17 residues long. The germline CDR1 and CDR2 sequences are KGHDR and SFDVKD. V was pared by 1 base and J by 2 bases, with 4 bases of the junction left unmatched. The CDR3 sequence: CATSDLTSGGPTDTQYF. The DNA of the CDR3 is TGTGCCACCAGTGATTTAACTAGCGGGGGCCCCACAGATACGCAGTATTTT.

This clone was observed a handful of times. The chain recombines TRBV9 with TRBJ1-1, with D uncertain. V was cut by 0 bases and J by 5 bases, with 11 bases left in between. Germline values: CDR1 SGDLS, CDR2 YYNGEE. This CDR3 has 14 residues. CDR3 coding DNA: TGTGCCAGCAGCGTAGTGGGGAGAGGAACTGAAGCTTTCTTT. Translating it yields CASSVVGRGTEAFF.

This chain uses TRBV28 with TRBJ2-7; D uncertain. Germline assignment: CDR1 MDHEN and CDR2 SYDVKM. Between the trimmed V and J ends, which lost 4 bases and 3 bases, there was a span of 13 bases. The length of the CDR3 is 14 residues. Here the CDR3 reads CASSYPASDYEQYF. CDR3 DNA: TGTGCCAGCAGTTATCCCGCTAGTGACTACGAGCAGTACTTC. The variable domain in full, completed from reference TRBV28 and TRBJ2-7, reads DVKVTQSSRYLVKRTGEKVFLECVQDMDHENMFWYRQDPGLGLRLIYFSYDVKMKEKGDIPEGYSVSREKKERFSLILESASTNQTSMYLCASSYPASDYEQYFGPGTRLTVT.

This chain links TRBV7-9 with TRBJ2-5; perhaps TRBD2 as D (7 bases). CDR1 SEHNR and CDR2 FQNEAQ come from the germline V gene (reference sequence). The V end lost 8 bases, the J end lost 2 bases, and 15 bases lay between the germline ends. The CDR3 extends over 14 amino acids. DNA for the CDR3: TGTGCCAGCGTCCGGCGGGGGCCACAAGAGACCCAGTACTTC. Amino acid sequence: CASVRRGPQETQYF.

The chain uses TRBV4-1 and TRBJ1-2; D possibly corresponds to TRBD1 (5 bases). The germline CDR1 and CDR2 sequences are MGHRA and YSYEKL. This CDR3 spans 16 amino acids. Deletions cut 1 base from V and 0 bases from J, with 12 bases between. This chain's CDR3 is CASSQGRDRPNYGYTF. CDR3 bases: TGCGCCAGCAGCCAAGGTCGAGACAGACCTAACTATGGCTACACCTTC.

The V gene is TRBV30, the J gene TRBJ2-5, with D possibly TRBD1 on 5 matching bases. Germline V gene data show CDR1 as GTSNPN and CDR2 as SVGIG (reference sequence). Trimming took off 3 bases at V and 4 bases at J, with 6 bases between the two ends. The CDR3 totals 11 residues. The DNA for the CDR3 is TGTGCCTGGAGAGGGGCAGAGACCCAGTACTTC. Protein sequence: CAWRGAETQYF.